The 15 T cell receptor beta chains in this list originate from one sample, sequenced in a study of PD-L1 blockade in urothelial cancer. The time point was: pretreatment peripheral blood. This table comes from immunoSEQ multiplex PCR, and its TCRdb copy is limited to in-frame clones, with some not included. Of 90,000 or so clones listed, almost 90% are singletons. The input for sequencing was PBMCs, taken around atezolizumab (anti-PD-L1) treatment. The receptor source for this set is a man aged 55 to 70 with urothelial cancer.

The CDR3 DNA sequence: TGTGCCAGCAGCTTCACCGGGACAGGGAGCGAGCAGTACTTC. This codes for CASSFTGTGSEQYF. This chain uses TRBV7-9 with TRBJ2-7; 9 nucleotides match TRBD1. The CDR3 runs 14 residues. V lost 3 bases, J lost 6 bases, and 6 bases stayed unmatched. Germline V CDR1 and CDR2: SEHNR, FQNEAQ (reference sequence).

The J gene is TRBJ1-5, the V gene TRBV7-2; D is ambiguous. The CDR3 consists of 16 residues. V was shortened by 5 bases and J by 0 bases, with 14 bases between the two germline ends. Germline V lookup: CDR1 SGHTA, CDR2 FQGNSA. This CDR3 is CASSPDSIYSNQPQHF. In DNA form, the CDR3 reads TGTGCCAGCAGCCCAGATTCGATTTATAGCAATCAGCCCCAGCATTTT.

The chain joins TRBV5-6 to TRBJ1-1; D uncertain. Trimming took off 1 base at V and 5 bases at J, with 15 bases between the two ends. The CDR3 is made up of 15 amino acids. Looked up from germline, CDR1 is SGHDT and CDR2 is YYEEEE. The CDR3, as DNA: TGTGCCAGCAGCTTGATTGGCCGGACGGGAACTGAAGCTTTCTTT. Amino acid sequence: CASSLIGRTGTEAFF.

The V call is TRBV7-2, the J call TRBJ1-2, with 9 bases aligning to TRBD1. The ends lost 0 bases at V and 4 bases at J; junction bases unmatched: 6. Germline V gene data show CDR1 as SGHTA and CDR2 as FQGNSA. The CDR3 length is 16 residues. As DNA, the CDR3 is TGTGCCAGCAGCTTAGCGCAGGGGACAGGGAGCTATGGCTACACCTTC. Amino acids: CASSLAQGTGSYGYTF.

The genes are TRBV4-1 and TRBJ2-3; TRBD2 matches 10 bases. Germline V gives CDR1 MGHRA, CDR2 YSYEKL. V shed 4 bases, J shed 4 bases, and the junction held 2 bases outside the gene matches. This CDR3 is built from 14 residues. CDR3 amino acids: CASSRGLASDTQYF. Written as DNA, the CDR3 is TGCGCCAGCAGCCGGGGACTAGCGTCAGATACGCAGTATTTT.

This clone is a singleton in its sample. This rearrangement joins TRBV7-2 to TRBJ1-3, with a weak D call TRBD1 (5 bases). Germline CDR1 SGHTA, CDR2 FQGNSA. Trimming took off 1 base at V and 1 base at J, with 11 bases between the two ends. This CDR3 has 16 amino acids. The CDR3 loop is CASSLVGGLSGNTIYF. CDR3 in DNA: TGTGCCAGCAGCTTAGTGGGGGGATTATCTGGAAACACCATATATTTT.

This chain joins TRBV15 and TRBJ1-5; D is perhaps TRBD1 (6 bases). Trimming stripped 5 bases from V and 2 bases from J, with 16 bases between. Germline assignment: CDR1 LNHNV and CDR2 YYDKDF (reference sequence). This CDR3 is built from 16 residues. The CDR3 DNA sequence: TGTGCCACCAGCGCAGGGGAGGGATATGGCAATCAGCCCCAGCATTTT. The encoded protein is CATSAGEGYGNQPQHF.

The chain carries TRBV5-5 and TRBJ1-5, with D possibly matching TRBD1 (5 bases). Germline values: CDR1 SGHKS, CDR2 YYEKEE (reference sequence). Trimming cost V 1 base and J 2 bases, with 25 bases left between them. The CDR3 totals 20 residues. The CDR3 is CASSLTLTGRGGQGNQPQHF. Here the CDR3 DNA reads TGTGCCAGCAGCTTGACGTTGACGGGGCGAGGAGGGCAGGGCAATCAGCCCCAGCATTTT.

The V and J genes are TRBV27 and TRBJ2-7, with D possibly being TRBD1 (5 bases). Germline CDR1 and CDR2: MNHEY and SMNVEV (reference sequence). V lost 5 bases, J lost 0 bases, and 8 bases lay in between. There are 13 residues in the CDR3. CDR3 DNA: TGTGCCAGCAGTACAGGAAGCTCCTACGAGCAGTACTTC. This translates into CASSTGSSYEQYF.

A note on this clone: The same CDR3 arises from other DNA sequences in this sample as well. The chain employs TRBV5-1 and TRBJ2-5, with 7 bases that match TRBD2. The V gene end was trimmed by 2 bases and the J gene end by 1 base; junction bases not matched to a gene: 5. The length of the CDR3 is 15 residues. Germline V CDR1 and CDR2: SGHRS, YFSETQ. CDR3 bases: TGCGCCAGCAGCTTTGGTAGCGGGTCCCAAGAGACCCAGTACTTC. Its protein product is CASSFGSGSQETQYF.

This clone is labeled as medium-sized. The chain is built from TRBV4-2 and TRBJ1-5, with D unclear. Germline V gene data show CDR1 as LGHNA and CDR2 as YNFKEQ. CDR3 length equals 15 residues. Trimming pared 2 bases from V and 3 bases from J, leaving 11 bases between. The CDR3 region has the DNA TGTGCCAGCAGCCAACACGCGGGTTCCAATCAGCCCCAGCATTTT. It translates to CASSQHAGSNQPQHF.

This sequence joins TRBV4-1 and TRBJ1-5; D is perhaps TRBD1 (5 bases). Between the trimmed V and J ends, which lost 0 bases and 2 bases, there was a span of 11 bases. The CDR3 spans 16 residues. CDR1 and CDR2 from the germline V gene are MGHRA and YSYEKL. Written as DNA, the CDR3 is TGCGCCAGCAGCCAAGAGGGGGGACGGGGCAATCAGCCCCAGCATTTT. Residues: CASSQEGGRGNQPQHF.

As DNA, the CDR3 is TGTGCTAGTGGTATTAGCGGGTTTGACAATGAGCAGTTCTTC. Protein sequence: CASGISGFDNEQFF. The chain carries TRBV12-5 and TRBJ2-1; 7 nucleotides line up with TRBD2. This CDR3 has 14 residues. Germline V gene sequence: CDR1 LGHNT, CDR2 FRNRAP. The junction had 6 bases not matched to a gene; V was cut back by 5 bases and J by 5 bases. Full variable domain (outside the CDR3, taken from reference TRBV12-5 and TRBJ2-1): DARVTQTPRHKVTEMGQEVTMRCQPILGHNTVFWYRQTMMQGLELLAYFRNRAPLDDSGMPKDRFSAEMPDATLATLKIQPSEPRDSAVYFCASGISGFDNEQFFGPGTRLTVL.

The chain's CDR3 is CASSRRQETQYF. CDR3 DNA sequence: TGTGCCAGCAGCCGGCGGCAAGAGACCCAGTACTTC. The gene calls are TRBV14 and TRBJ2-5; no definite D call. The CDR3 totals 12 residues. Germline lookup yields CDR1 SGHDN and CDR2 FVKESK. V lost 4 bases and J lost 2, with 5 bases in between.

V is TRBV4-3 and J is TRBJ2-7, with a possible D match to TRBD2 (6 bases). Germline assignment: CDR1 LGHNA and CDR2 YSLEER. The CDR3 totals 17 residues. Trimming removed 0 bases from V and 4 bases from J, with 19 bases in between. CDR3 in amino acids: CASSQESGSGYIYEQYF. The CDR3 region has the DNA TGCGCCAGCAGCCAAGAGAGTGGGAGCGGGTACATTTACGAGCAGTACTTC.